These T cell receptor beta chains were read from a single sample in a study of cytomegalovirus exposure and HLA in healthy donors. TCRdb keeps only in-frame clones here, not all; method: immunoSEQ multiplex PCR. There are about 34,000 clones in the sample, with roughly 3.5% held by the top ten. Input material: PBMCs. All receptors derive from a woman aged 40 to 50 in good health and CMV-seropositive. CDR3s leave out the opening cysteine and the closing phenylalanine or tryptophan. The order of the fields is D gene, J gene, V gene, CDR3 protein. The D gene is left open where the match is weak.

d_call: NA; j_call: TRBJ2-7; v_call: TRBV27; cdr3_aa: ASSSHYSSNSEQY
d_call: TRBD1; j_call: TRBJ1-1; v_call: TRBV5-1; cdr3_aa: ASSWNTGTGYAEAF
d_call: NA; j_call: TRBJ2-5; v_call: TRBV4-1; cdr3_aa: ASSQEQERRETQY
d_call: NA; j_call: TRBJ2-7; v_call: TRBV4-1; cdr3_aa: ASSQGNRGDEQY
d_call: NA; j_call: TRBJ2-1; v_call: TRBV10-1; cdr3_aa: ASSAGVENNEQF
d_call: TRBD1; j_call: TRBJ2-7; v_call: TRBV25-1; cdr3_aa: ASSEGTGISAEQY
d_call: NA; j_call: TRBJ2-7; v_call: TRBV5-6; cdr3_aa: ASSLERLEQY
d_call: TRBD2; j_call: TRBJ2-5; v_call: TRBV30; cdr3_aa: AWSLAGGQETQY
d_call: NA; j_call: TRBJ1-2; v_call: TRBV2; cdr3_aa: ASNLAGGGYT
d_call: TRBD2; j_call: TRBJ2-1; v_call: TRBV6-6; cdr3_aa: ASSPGLAGGVEQF
d_call: TRBD2; j_call: TRBJ2-7; v_call: TRBV4-2; cdr3_aa: ASSLELAGAREQY
d_call: NA; j_call: TRBJ2-5; v_call: TRBV28; cdr3_aa: ASSFRGVETQY
d_call: TRBD2; j_call: TRBJ2-7; v_call: TRBV11-2; cdr3_aa: ASSLLAGKDEQY
d_call: TRBD1; j_call: TRBJ1-1; v_call: TRBV19; cdr3_aa: ASSRLDRLDTEAF
d_call: NA; j_call: TRBJ2-1; v_call: TRBV5-4; cdr3_aa: ASSLGPDKIEQF
d_call: TRBD2; j_call: TRBJ2-5; v_call: TRBV29-1; cdr3_aa: SAGRLAHTQY
d_call: TRBD1; j_call: TRBJ1-5; v_call: TRBV5-4; cdr3_aa: ASSTDRDNQPQH
d_call: NA; j_call: TRBJ1-5; v_call: TRBV19; cdr3_aa: ASSPGYSDQPQH
d_call: TRBD2; j_call: TRBJ2-7; v_call: TRBV6-1; cdr3_aa: ASSYLAGDSNEQY
d_call: NA; j_call: TRBJ1-2; v_call: TRBV4-1; cdr3_aa: ASSQEQETRNYGYT
d_call: NA; j_call: TRBJ1-3; v_call: TRBV29-1; cdr3_aa: SVGQKDSGNTIY
d_call: TRBD2; j_call: TRBJ2-7; v_call: TRBV7-9; cdr3_aa: ASSLVLAETYEQY
d_call: NA; j_call: TRBJ2-1; v_call: TRBV7-3; cdr3_aa: ASSLYDRELF
d_call: NA; j_call: TRBJ2-1; v_call: TRBV4-3; cdr3_aa: ASSHLQGNEQF
d_call: NA; j_call: TRBJ2-5; v_call: TRBV5-1; cdr3_aa: ASSLSDSNTQY
d_call: TRBD1; j_call: TRBJ2-7; v_call: TRBV6-6; cdr3_aa: ASSQPGQGAGEQY
d_call: NA; j_call: TRBJ1-5; v_call: TRBV28; cdr3_aa: ASSLKEGIQPQH
d_call: TRBD1; j_call: TRBJ2-1; v_call: TRBV11-3; cdr3_aa: ASSPRQGMTEQF
d_call: TRBD2; j_call: TRBJ2-1; v_call: TRBV4-1; cdr3_aa: ASSQGLAGSSEQF
d_call: NA; j_call: TRBJ2-6; v_call: TRBV11-2; cdr3_aa: ASSRQVSGANVLT
d_call: TRBD1; j_call: TRBJ1-4; v_call: TRBV7-9; cdr3_aa: ASSLVRDSVNEKLF
d_call: NA; j_call: TRBJ2-7; v_call: TRBV4-3; cdr3_aa: ASSQEYGREQY
d_call: TRBD2; j_call: TRBJ2-5; v_call: TRBV28; cdr3_aa: ASRPGREVETQY
d_call: TRBD1; j_call: TRBJ2-1; v_call: TRBV9; cdr3_aa: ASSPGVGGFNEQF
d_call: NA; j_call: TRBJ2-7; v_call: TRBV4-3; cdr3_aa: ASSQELLAVEQY
d_call: TRBD2; j_call: TRBJ2-7; v_call: TRBV18; cdr3_aa: ASSRGLAGAGEQY
d_call: TRBD2; j_call: TRBJ2-3; v_call: TRBV7-6; cdr3_aa: ASSLLAGITDTQY
d_call: TRBD2; j_call: TRBJ2-3; v_call: TRBV5-1; cdr3_aa: ASSFGLGTDTQY
d_call: TRBD1; j_call: TRBJ1-1; v_call: TRBV5-1; cdr3_aa: ASSLRQGLRDTEAF
d_call: TRBD2; j_call: TRBJ2-3; v_call: TRBV5-1; cdr3_aa: ASSPEGVTSVGY
d_call: NA; j_call: TRBJ1-2; v_call: TRBV7-9; cdr3_aa: ASSLGGGNYGYT
d_call: NA; j_call: TRBJ2-5; v_call: TRBV18; cdr3_aa: ASSRRAVETQY
d_call: NA; j_call: TRBJ2-7; v_call: TRBV5-1; cdr3_aa: ASSAGRTYEQY
d_call: NA; j_call: TRBJ2-7; v_call: TRBV6-5; cdr3_aa: ASSWFRHGQY
d_call: TRBD2; j_call: TRBJ2-1; v_call: TRBV5-6; cdr3_aa: ASSVDGRLAGRDEQF
d_call: NA; j_call: TRBJ1-6; v_call: TRBV30; cdr3_aa: AWRYRSSYNSPLH
d_call: TRBD2; j_call: TRBJ2-5; v_call: TRBV30; cdr3_aa: AWRERLAGHGTQY
d_call: NA; j_call: TRBJ2-7; v_call: TRBV5-1; cdr3_aa: ASSLTGPNYEQY
d_call: TRBD2; j_call: TRBJ2-1; v_call: TRBV7-2; cdr3_aa: ASSKTSGRTSNEQF
d_call: NA; j_call: TRBJ1-3; v_call: TRBV4-2; cdr3_aa: ASSQVRFSGNTIY
d_call: TRBD2; j_call: TRBJ2-7; v_call: TRBV5-4; cdr3_aa: ASSFRGGESGEQY
d_call: NA; j_call: TRBJ1-1; v_call: TRBV30; cdr3_aa: AWILRGAREAF
d_call: TRBD2; j_call: TRBJ2-7; v_call: TRBV2; cdr3_aa: AGGTSGYEQY
d_call: NA; j_call: TRBJ2-6; v_call: TRBV6-6; cdr3_aa: ASSYGHSRANVLT